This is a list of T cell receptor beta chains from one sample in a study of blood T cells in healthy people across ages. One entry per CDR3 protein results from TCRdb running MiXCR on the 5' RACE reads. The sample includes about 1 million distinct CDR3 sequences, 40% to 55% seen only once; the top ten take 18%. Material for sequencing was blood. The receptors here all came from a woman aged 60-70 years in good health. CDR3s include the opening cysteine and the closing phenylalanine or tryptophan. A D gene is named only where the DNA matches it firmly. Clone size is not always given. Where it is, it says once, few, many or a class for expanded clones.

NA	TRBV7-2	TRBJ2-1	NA	TGTGCCAGCAGCTTAGCTATGGACTACAATGAGCAGTTCTTC	CASSLAMDYNEQFF
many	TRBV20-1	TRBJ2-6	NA	TGCAGTGCTAGAGATGGTGCGGGAATCTTCTCTGGGGCCAACGTCCTGACTTTC	CSARDGAGIFSGANVLTF
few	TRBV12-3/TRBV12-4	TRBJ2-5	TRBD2	TGTGCCAGCAGACAGGCGGGGGAGCAGTACTTC	CASRQAGEQYF
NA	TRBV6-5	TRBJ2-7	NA	TGTGCCAGCAAGGGCCACCAGGCCGGGGACTCCTACGAGCAGTACTTC	CASKGHQAGDSYEQYF
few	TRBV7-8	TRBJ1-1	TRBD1	TGTGCCAGCAGCTCAGGGACAGGTCTAGAGATGAACACTGAAGCTTTCTTT	CASSSGTGLEMNTEAFF
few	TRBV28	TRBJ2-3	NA	TGTGCCAGCAGTTTCGTGGTTCCAGATACGCAGTATTTT	CASSFVVPDTQYF
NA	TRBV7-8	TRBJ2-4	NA	TGTGCCAGCAGCTGGGATGTCGGCGGGGAGCAGTACTTC	CASSWDVGGEQYF
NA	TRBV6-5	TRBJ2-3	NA	TGTGCCAGCAGTTACTCGACAAGAGGGCTCGATACGCAGTATTTT	CASSYSTRGLDTQYF
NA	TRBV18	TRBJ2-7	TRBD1	TGTGCCAGCTCAAGTGTCACCGGGACAGGGGACTACGAGCAGTACTTC	CASSSVTGTGDYEQYF
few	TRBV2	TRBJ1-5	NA	TGTGCCAGCAGTGTGGGCAGGGATAGCAATCAGCCCCAGCATTTT	CASSVGRDSNQPQHF
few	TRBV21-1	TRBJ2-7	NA	TGTGCCAGCAGCAAAAGAAGGGCTGTTGGCCACGAGCAGTACTTC	CASSKRRAVGHEQYF
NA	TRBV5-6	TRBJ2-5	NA	TGTGCCAGCAATCACGGCAGGGAGCAGTACTTC	CASNHGREQYF
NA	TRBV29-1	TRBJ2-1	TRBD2	TGCAGCGTTGTCGATAACGGGAGGACCTACAATGAGCAGTTCTTC	CSVVDNGRTYNEQFF
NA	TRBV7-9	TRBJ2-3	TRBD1	TGTGCCAGCAGCTTCCCTCCGGGACAGGGAGGATCTGCGGATACGCAGTATTTT	CASSFPPGQGGSADTQYF
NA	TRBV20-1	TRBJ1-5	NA	TGCAGTGCTAGGCCGGGTAAACACAATCAGCCCCAGCATTTT	CSARPGKHNQPQHF
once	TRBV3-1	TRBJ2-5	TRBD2	TGTGCCAGCAGCCAAGCAATGGGACTAGCGGGAGGTGAGACCCAGTACTTC	CASSQAMGLAGGETQYF
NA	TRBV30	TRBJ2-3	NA	TGTGCCTGGAAGGGTTCGGGAGTGTGGACAGATACGCAGTATTTT	CAWKGSGVWTDTQYF
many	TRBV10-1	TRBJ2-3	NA	TGCGCCAGCAGTGACCACGAGCTACAACGAGATACGCAGTATTTT	CASSDHELQRDTQYF
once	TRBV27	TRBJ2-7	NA	TGTGCCAGCAGTTTAACCCCAGGGCTTAGCTCCTACGAGCAGTACTTC	CASSLTPGLSSYEQYF
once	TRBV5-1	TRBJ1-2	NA	TGCGCCAGCAGCTTGACGAACGGACTCCTCTATGGCTGCACCTTC	CASSLTNGLLYGCTF
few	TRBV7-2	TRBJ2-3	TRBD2	TGTGCCAGCAGCTTAAGCCCCAGCGGGAGTAGGACAGATACGCAGTATTTT	CASSLSPSGSRTDTQYF
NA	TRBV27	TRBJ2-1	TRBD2	TGTGCCAGCAGGAGCCTAGCGGGAGGGCCCGTTGAGCAGTTCTTC	CASRSLAGGPVEQFF
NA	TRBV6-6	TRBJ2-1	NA	TGTGCGACGGGGGACTCCTACAATGAGCAGTTCTTC	CATGDSYNEQFF
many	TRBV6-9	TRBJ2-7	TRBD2	TGTGCCACCGCCGGGACTAAGACCTACGAGCAGTACTTC	CATAGTKTYEQYF
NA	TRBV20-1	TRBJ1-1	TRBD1	TGCAGTGCTAGAGATTTGTTAGGACAGGGCAGCACTGAAGCTTTCTTT	CSARDLLGQGSTEAFF
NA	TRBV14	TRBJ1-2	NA	TGTGCCAGCAGCCAAGGGCGCGGATTGGGTGGCTACACCTTC	CASSQGRGLGGYTF
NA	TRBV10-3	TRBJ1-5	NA	TGTGCCATCAGTGATTCCGACAGGTTTAATCAGCCCCAGCATTTT	CAISDSDRFNQPQHF
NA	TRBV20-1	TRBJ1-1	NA	TGCAGTGCTAGTTGGACAGCCCCTCGGGTCCCGGCTTTCTTT	CSASWTAPRVPAFF
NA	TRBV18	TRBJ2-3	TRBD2	TGTGCCAGTTCACCAGGGACTAGCGGAATCAACACAGATACGCAGTATTTT	CASSPGTSGINTDTQYF
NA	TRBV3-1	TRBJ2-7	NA	TGTGCCAGCAGCCCGCAGCGGGTACTATCCTACGAGCAGTACTTC	CASSPQRVLSYEQYF
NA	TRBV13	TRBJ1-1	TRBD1	TGTGCCAGCAGCAATGAAGCCGGGACAGGGCCGGGGGCTGAAGCTTTCTTT	CASSNEAGTGPGAEAFF
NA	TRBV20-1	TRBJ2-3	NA	TGCAGTGCTAGAGATCGACAGCCTAGCACAGATACGCAGTATTTT	CSARDRQPSTDTQYF
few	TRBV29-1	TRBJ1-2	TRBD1	TGCAGCGTTGGGACAGGGGGCGGAGGCTACACCTTC	CSVGTGGGGYTF
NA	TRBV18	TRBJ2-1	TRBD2	TGTACCAGCTCACCGTCGGCGGGAGGGACCTACAATGAGCAGTTCTTC	CTSSPSAGGTYNEQFF
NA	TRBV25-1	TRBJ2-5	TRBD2	TGTGCCAGCAGTGACGTACTAGCGGGAGGGCCTGAGACCCAGTACTTC	CASSDVLAGGPETQYF
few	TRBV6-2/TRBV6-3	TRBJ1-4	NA	TGTGCCAGCAGTTACTCGCCTGGACACCTCGAAAAACTGTTTTTT	CASSYSPGHLEKLFF
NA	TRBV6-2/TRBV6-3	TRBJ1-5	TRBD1	TGTGCCAGCAGTTACGGAGACCCAGGGGGAAGAAAACAGCCCCAGCATTTT	CASSYGDPGGRKQPQHF
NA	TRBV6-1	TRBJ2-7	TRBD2	TGTGCCAGCAACTCTCCGGGACTAGCGGGTCACAATGAGCAGTACTTC	CASNSPGLAGHNEQYF
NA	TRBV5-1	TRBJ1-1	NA	TGCGCCAGCAGCGACTCGATGAACACTGAAGCTTTCTTT	CASSDSMNTEAFF
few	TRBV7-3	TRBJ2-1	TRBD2	TGTGCCAGCAGCTTCCTAGCGGGAGCCAACAATGAGCAGTTCTTC	CASSFLAGANNEQFF
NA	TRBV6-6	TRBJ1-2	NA	TGTGCCAGCAGTTCCCGACGACAGTCTAACTATGGCTACACCTTC	CASSSRRQSNYGYTF
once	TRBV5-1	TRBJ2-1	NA	TGCGCCAGCAGCTTTGGAGGATCCTACGAGCAGTTCTTC	CASSFGGSYEQFF
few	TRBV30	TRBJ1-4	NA	TGTGCCTGGAGTGGACCGGAGAATGAAAAACTGTTTTTT	CAWSGPENEKLFF
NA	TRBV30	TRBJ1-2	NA	TGTGCCTGGAGTATAGAACGGAGAGGCTACACCTTC	CAWSIERRGYTF
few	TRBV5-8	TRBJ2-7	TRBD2	TGTGCCAGCAGCTTATGGAGCGGGAGTACTTACGAGCAGTACTTC	CASSLWSGSTYEQYF
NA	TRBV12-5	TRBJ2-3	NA	TGTGCTAGTGGTCCCTGGGTGGGCGGGATGCCAGATACGCAGTATTTT	CASGPWVGGMPDTQYF
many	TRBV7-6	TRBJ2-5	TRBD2	TGTGCCAGCAGCTTCTCTAGCGGGAGGGCCCACGAGACCCAGTACTTC	CASSFSSGRAHETQYF
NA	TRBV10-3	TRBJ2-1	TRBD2	TGTGCCATCACCTCAACTAGCGGGAGTGGAGATGAGCAGTTCTTC	CAITSTSGSGDEQFF
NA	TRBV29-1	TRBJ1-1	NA	TGCAGCGTTGCCTATCGGACCGGGAACACTGAAGCTTTCTTT	CSVAYRTGNTEAFF
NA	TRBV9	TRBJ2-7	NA	TGTGCCAGCAGCGGAGAGGGGGAGTACGAGCAGTACTTC	CASSGEGEYEQYF
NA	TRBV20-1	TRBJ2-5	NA	TGCAGTGCTAGCCGACGGTTAGGGGGGGCTTGGGAGACCCAGTACTTC	CSASRRLGGAWETQYF
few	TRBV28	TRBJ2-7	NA	TGTGCCAGCAGTTTAACCCCGGGGCAGTCTTCCTACGAGCAGTACTTC	CASSLTPGQSSYEQYF
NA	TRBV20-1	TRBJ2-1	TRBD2	TGCAGTGCACCTCTAGCGGGATGGTACAATGAGCAGTTCTTC	CSAPLAGWYNEQFF
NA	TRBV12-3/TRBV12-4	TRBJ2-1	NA	TGTGCCAGCAGTCCCCGCGGGCCTCACGCTGCCCTGAATGAGCAGTTCTTC	CASSPRGPHAALNEQFF
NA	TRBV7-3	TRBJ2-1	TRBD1	TGTGCCAGCAGCTTCCGGCACGGGACAGATTACAATGAGCAGTTCTTC	CASSFRHGTDYNEQFF
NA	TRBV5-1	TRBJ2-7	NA	TGCGCCAGCAGCTTGCCGGGGCGGGGAGAGACCCGGTACTTC	CASSLPGRGETRYF
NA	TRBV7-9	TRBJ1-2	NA	TGTGCCAGCAGCTCCCTCCGGAGGGCAGGGAGCGACTATGGCTACACCTTC	CASSSLRRAGSDYGYTF
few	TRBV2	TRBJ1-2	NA	TGTGCCAGCAGTCCCCGGACCCTGGAAGGCTATGGCTACACCTTC	CASSPRTLEGYGYTF
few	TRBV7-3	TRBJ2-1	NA	TGTGCCAGCAGCCGGACGGCCGGGAGAGTGGAAGACAATGAGCAGTTCTTC	CASSRTAGRVEDNEQFF